These 29 T cell receptor beta chains share one sample of origin, sequenced in a study of PD-L1 blockade in urothelial cancer. TCRdb's copy holds only in-frame clones and misses some; the assay was immunoSEQ multiplex PCR. Seen here are over 65,000 clones, roughly 84% observed once, and the top ten hold 4.7%. Sequences were derived from PBMCs, sampled around atezolizumab (anti-PD-L1) treatment. Every receptor here comes from a man in his 70s with urothelial cancer.

The V and J genes are TRBV29-1 and TRBJ2-2; D possibly corresponds to TRBD1 (5 bases). With 5 bases removed from V and 8 bases from J, the gap between germline ends came to 12 bases. Germline V gives CDR1 SQVTM, CDR2 ANQGSEA. The CDR3 has 12 amino acids. CDR3 sequence reads: CSVRRQSGELFF. The CDR3 DNA reads TGCAGCGTTCGACGACAGTCGGGGGAGCTGTTTTTT.

The chain links TRBV4-2 to TRBJ1-4; maybe TRBD1 (5 bases). Germline V lookup: CDR1 LGHNA, CDR2 YNFKEQ. The CDR3 spans 16 residues. V lost 2 bases, J lost 10 bases, and 20 bases lay in between. The CDR3 nucleotides read TGTGCCAGCAGCCAAACCCAGGGAGGGTATACTGGAAAACTGTTTTTT. Translation gives CASSQTQGGYTGKLFF.

The chain has TRBV2 and TRBJ2-1, with TRBD2 matching 11 bases. V was pared by 4 bases and J by 9 bases, with 5 bases of the junction left unmatched. The germline V gene has CDR1 SNHLY and CDR2 FYNNEI. This CDR3 spans 14 amino acids. CDR3 nucleotides: TGTGCCAGCAGTGGACTAGCGGGATCGGGTGAGCAGTTCTTC. Amino acid sequence: CASSGLAGSGEQFF.

V and J are TRBV5-1 and TRBJ1-4; a weak D match, TRBD1 (5 bases). CDR3 length equals 14 residues. Trimming took 6 bases from V and 5 from J, leaving 14 bases between them. CDR1 and CDR2 (germline): SGHRS, YFSETQ. CDR3 loop: CASTPGGLNEKLFF. The CDR3 region has the DNA TGCGCCAGCACCCCGGGGGGATTAAATGAAAAACTGTTTTTT.

The J gene is TRBJ1-1, the V gene TRBV4-2; possibly TRBD1 for D (6 bases). Germline V gives CDR1 LGHNA, CDR2 YNFKEQ. This CDR3 is 16 amino acids long. Trimming left V 4 bases short and J 4 bases short, with 19 bases between. The CDR3 loop reads CASSRGGGSEGTEAFF. The CDR3 DNA follows: TGTGCCAGCAGCCGAGGGGGGGGCTCGGAGGGCACTGAAGCTTTCTTT.

Worth noting for this clone: Mismatch with germline at one junction end may stem from a read error. The chain links TRBV7-3 to TRBJ2-1; no reliable D call. In germline, CDR1 is SGHTA, CDR2 FQGTGA. The CDR3 covers 11 residues. The CDR3 protein is CASSSDNEQFF. CDR3 coding DNA: TGTGCCAGCAGCTCCGACAATGAGCAGTTCTTC.

The chain is built from TRBV29-1 and TRBJ1-2; 11 nucleotides agree with TRBD1. Trimming cost V 4 bases and J 11 bases; bases outside gene matches: 6. Germline-derived CDR1 and CDR2 are SQVTM and ANQGSEA. This CDR3 has 12 residues. The CDR3 nucleotides read TGCAGCGTTGGGACAGGGGGCGAACTATACACCTTC. Its translation is CSVGTGGELYTF.

V is TRBV10-3 and J is TRBJ2-6; 10 bases match TRBD1. The CDR3 runs to 17 residues. The junction had 7 bases not matched to a gene; V was cut back by 4 bases and J by 4 bases. Germline values: CDR1 ENHRY, CDR2 SYGVKD. This CDR3 is CAISAQRQGAGANVLTF. The CDR3 DNA reads TGTGCCATCAGTGCCCAGAGACAGGGGGCCGGGGCCAACGTCCTGACTTTC.

The sample holds one count of this clone. V is TRBV9 and J is TRBJ1-2, with D possibly matching TRBD1 (6 bases). The V gene lost 3 bases and the J gene lost 6 bases, with 6 bases spanning the gap. CDR1 SGDLS and CDR2 YYNGEE come from the germline V gene. This CDR3 contains 11 residues. The CDR3 DNA follows: TGTGCCAGCAGCGGACAGGATGGCTACACCTTC. This codes for CASSGQDGYTF.

The genes are TRBV5-1 and TRBJ2-5, with D unclear. V was clipped by 0 bases and J by 5 bases, with 5 bases between them. This CDR3 region has 12 residues. CDR1 and CDR2 (germline): SGHRS, YFSETQ. In nucleotides, the CDR3 is TGCGCCAGCAGCTTGGCCATGGAGACCCAGTACTTC. Protein: CASSLAMETQYF.

The chain carries TRBV5-1 and TRBJ1-1; D gene unclear. The CDR3 length is 15 residues. The germline CDR1 and CDR2 sequences are SGHRS and YFSETQ. Trimming took 3 bases from V and 1 from J, leaving 13 bases between them. CDR3 amino acids: CASSSLSTRNTEAFF. The CDR3, as DNA: TGCGCCAGCAGCTCCCTTTCGACAAGGAACACTGAAGCTTTCTTT.

This chain joins TRBV5-1 and TRBJ2-7; possible D gene TRBD2, 5 bases. Germline lookup yields CDR1 SGHRS and CDR2 YFSETQ. Trimming took off 1 base at V and 0 bases at J, with 11 bases between the two ends. The CDR3 spans 15 residues. Written as DNA, the CDR3 is TGCGCCAGCAGCTTGATGCCGGGAACCTCCTACGAGCAGTACTTC. It encodes CASSLMPGTSYEQYF.

The chain carries TRBV7-8 and TRBJ2-1; a weak D match, TRBD1 (6 bases). V shed 3 bases and J shed 8 bases, with 14 bases lying between them. Germline V CDR1 and CDR2: SGHVS, FQNEAQ. The CDR3 loop spans 14 amino acids. This chain's CDR3 is CASSFRDIRYEQFF. The CDR3 region has the DNA TGTGCCAGCAGCTTCCGGGACATAAGATATGAGCAGTTCTTC.

This clone was picked up a small number of times. The J gene is TRBJ1-2, the V gene TRBV28; unclear D gene. Trimming cost V 2 bases and J 4 bases, with 26 bases left between them. From germline, CDR1 is MDHEN and CDR2 SYDVKM. This CDR3 has 19 amino acids. CDR3 amino acids: CASSLGVGDMRVDAYGYTF. CDR3 DNA sequence: TGTGCCAGCAGTTTAGGTGTTGGGGATATGAGGGTCGATGCCTATGGCTACACCTTC.

This rearrangement joins TRBV11-2 to TRBJ2-5; no firm D call. V was clipped by 0 bases and J by 5 bases, with 16 bases between them. Germline V gene sequence: CDR1 SGHAT, CDR2 FQNNGV. This CDR3 spans 16 amino acids. The CDR3 region has the DNA TGTGCCAGCAGCTTAGATACGTCTCATCGGGTGGAGACCCAGTACTTC. Protein product: CASSLDTSHRVETQYF.

V gene TRBV23-1 combines with J gene TRBJ2-1, with D possibly being TRBD2 (5 bases). TRBV23-1 is an open reading frame whose function is uncertain. V was clipped by 6 bases and J by 13 bases, with 19 bases between them. This CDR3 has 13 residues. Here the CDR3 reads CASRPEPRDSQFF. The CDR3 DNA reads TGCGCCAGCAGGCCCGAGCCACGGGATAGTCAGTTCTTC.

The chain links TRBV12-5 to TRBJ2-2; D remains unclear. The CDR3 has 14 amino acids. Germline lookup yields CDR1 LGHNT and CDR2 FRNRAP. V was cut by 0 bases and J by 3 bases, with 5 bases left in between. The DNA of the CDR3 is TGTGCTAGTGGTTTGGTACTGGACACCGGGGAGCTGTTTTTT. It encodes CASGLVLDTGELFF.

The chain links TRBV9 to TRBJ2-1; the match to TRBD2 covers 7 bases. Trimming cost V 0 bases and J 6 bases; bases outside gene matches: 15. Germline loops: CDR1 SGDLS, CDR2 YYNGEE. The CDR3 extends over 18 amino acids. As DNA, the CDR3 is TGTGCCAGCAGCGTAGAGGGGCCCGGACTAGGGTTTTCCAATGAGCAGTTCTTC. Its translation: CASSVEGPGLGFSNEQFF.

Here the CDR3 reads CASSERLGAGDTQYF. For the CDR3, the DNA is TGTGCCAGCAGTGAACGTCTTGGGGCAGGTGATACGCAGTATTTT. The rearrangement links TRBV25-1 to TRBJ2-3, with D maybe TRBD1 (5 bases). Trimming stripped 2 bases from V and 6 bases from J, with 15 bases between. The CDR3 contains 15 residues. In germline, CDR1 is MGHDK, CDR2 SYGVNS.

The chain combines TRBV7-2 with TRBJ2-1; 9 nucleotides align to TRBD1. Germline V gene data show CDR1 as SGHTA and CDR2 as FQGNSA. The CDR3 is 15 residues long. J was trimmed by 5 bases and V by 2 bases; bases with no gene match: 4. The chain's CDR3 is CASSLWGQGDNEQFF. DNA of the CDR3: TGTGCCAGCAGCTTATGGGGACAGGGAGACAATGAGCAGTTCTTC.

The table lists this clone with a few counts. The rearrangement joins TRBV5-1 to TRBJ2-3; TRBD2 might be the D (7 bases). Trimming took 7 bases from V and 4 from J, leaving 16 bases between them. Germline assignment: CDR1 SGHRS and CDR2 YFSETQ. The CDR3 sequence is 14 residues long. CDR3 in amino acids: CASLGGPGADTQYF. The CDR3 DNA is TGCGCCAGCCTGGGGGGGCCGGGCGCAGATACGCAGTATTTT.

This chain joins TRBV29-1 and TRBJ1-1; 10 nucleotides agree with TRBD1. With 2 bases clipped from V and 10 bases from J, the junction kept 4 bases outside the gene matches. CDR1 SQVTM and CDR2 ANQGSEA come from the germline V gene. CDR3 length: 12 residues. CDR3 protein: CSVEFGTGAAFF. The CDR3 DNA sequence: TGCAGCGTTGAATTCGGGACAGGGGCAGCTTTCTTT.

This clone was observed once. This chain joins TRBV6-5 and TRBJ2-2, with 9 bases matching TRBD1. With V trimmed by 5 bases and J by 2 bases, 3 bases remained unmatched. The CDR3 is made up of 15 amino acids. CDR1 and CDR2 (germline): MNHEY, SVGAGI. The chain's CDR3 is CASSRTGANTGELFF. CDR3 coding DNA: TGTGCCAGCAGTAGGACAGGGGCCAACACCGGGGAGCTGTTTTTT.

To note about this clone: A junction boundary mismatches the germline segment, possibly from a read error. The V and J genes are TRBV27 and TRBJ1-2, with 10 nucleotides matching TRBD1. Per germline, CDR1 MNHEY and CDR2 SMNVEV (reference sequence). There are 12 residues in the CDR3. CDR3 sequence reads: CASRQGARGYTF. The CDR3 coding sequence is TGTGCAAGCAGACAGGGGGCGCGGGGCTACACCTTC.

This chain uses TRBV29-1 with TRBJ2-1; 7 bases fit TRBD2. V gave up 6 bases and J gave up 10 bases; unmatched junction bases: 6. This CDR3 has 11 amino acids. The germline CDR1 and CDR2 sequences are SQVTM and ANQGSEA. For the CDR3, the DNA is TGCAGCGTGACAGCGGGATCCGAGCAGTTCTTC. Protein sequence: CSVTAGSEQFF.

The chain is built from TRBV18 and TRBJ2-1, with D possibly matching TRBD2 (5 bases). The CDR3 is 17 amino acids. V was clipped by 1 base and J by 2 bases, with 15 bases between them. Germline assignment: CDR1 KGHSH and CDR2 LQKENI. The CDR3, as DNA: TGTGCCAGCTCACCACTCCTGGGTAGCGCCGCCTACAATGAGCAGTTCTTC. Translated, it gives CASSPLLGSAAYNEQFF.

V usage is TRBV9 and J usage is TRBJ1-1; D gene ambiguous. This CDR3 comprises 13 residues. Germline CDR1 reads SGDLS; CDR2 reads YYNGEE. Trimming stripped 3 bases from V and 6 bases from J, with 12 bases between. The CDR3 here is CASSAPPVSEAFF. In DNA form, the CDR3 reads TGTGCCAGCAGCGCCCCTCCTGTTTCTGAAGCTTTCTTT.

A single count supports this clone. The V gene is TRBV10-1, the J gene TRBJ2-1; D possibly corresponds to TRBD2 (6 bases). This CDR3 region has 16 residues. The ends were cut back, 0 bases at V and 3 bases at J, with 12 bases in the middle. Germline V gives CDR1 WNHNN, CDR2 SYGVQD (reference sequence). DNA for the CDR3: TGCGCCAGCAGTGAGTCGGGGAGGCCCCTCTACAATGAGCAGTTCTTC. It yields the protein CASSESGRPLYNEQFF.

V gene TRBV28 combines with J gene TRBJ2-1; 8 nucleotides line up with TRBD2. This CDR3 has 16 residues. Germline V gene data show CDR1 as MDHEN and CDR2 as SYDVKM. J gave up 7 bases and V 6 bases, and 14 bases lay outside the gene matches. In nucleotides, the CDR3 is TGTGCCAGCAGAAAGCGGGAGCTCCTTATGGGGAATGAGCAGTTCTTC. Translation: CASRKRELLMGNEQFF.